These 4 T cell receptor beta chains were sequenced from one sample in a study of cytomegalovirus exposure and HLA in healthy donors. Primers included in the PCR were 60 Vbeta and 13 Jbeta primers. Assay: immunoSEQ multiplex PCR; the TCRdb copy retains only in-frame clones and omits some. The sample lists roughly 100,000 clones; around 75% were seen once. What was sequenced was PBMCs. Every receptor here comes from a man between 18 and 35 years old in good health and CMV-seropositive.

The rearrangement joins TRBV5-1 to TRBJ1-6; TRBD1 might be the D (6 bases). Germline CDR1 is SGHRS and CDR2 is YFSETQ. The CDR3 length is 16 residues. V was shortened by 3 bases and J by 4 bases, with 14 bases between the two germline ends. The CDR3 spells CASSSGQSPYNSPLHF. CDR3 nucleotides: TGCGCCAGCAGCTCAGGACAGAGCCCTTATAATTCACCCCTCCACTTT. The variable domain in full, completed from reference TRBV5-1 and TRBJ1-6, reads KAGVTQTPRYLIKTRGQQVTLSCSPISGHRSVSWYQQTPGQGLQFLFEYFSETQRNKGNFPGRFSGRQFSNSRSEMNVSTLELGDSALYLCASSSGQSPYNSPLHFGNGTRLTVT.

The rearrangement joins TRBV6-4 to TRBJ1-6; no clear D. Trimming stripped 3 bases from V and 3 bases from J, with 12 bases between. Looked up from germline, CDR1 is MRHNA and CDR2 is SNTAGT. The CDR3 extends over 16 amino acids. The CDR3 protein is CASSERLADYNSPLHF. CDR3 in DNA: TGTGCCAGCAGTGAAAGGCTGGCGGACTATAATTCACCCCTCCACTTT.

The genes are TRBV15 and TRBJ2-5; D is possibly TRBD2 (5 bases). There are 14 residues in the CDR3. CDR1 LNHNV and CDR2 YYDKDF come from the germline V gene (reference sequence). V was shortened by 5 bases and J by 2 bases, with 12 bases between the two germline ends. CDR3 loop: CATSEGLNQETQYF. The CDR3 nucleotides read TGTGCCACCAGCGAAGGACTCAATCAAGAGACCCAGTACTTC.

This clone showed up just a few times. This chain joins TRBV10-1 and TRBJ2-6, with TRBD1 identical over 7 bases. This CDR3 is built from 16 residues. After removal of 0 bases from V and 3 bases from J, the junction contained 2 bases not matched to a gene. CDR1 is WNHNN and CDR2 is SYGVQD in the germline V gene (reference sequence). CDR3 bases: TGCGCCAGCAGTGAGTCTCGGACAGGTGGGGCCAACGTCCTGACTTTC. It translates to CASSESRTGGANVLTF.